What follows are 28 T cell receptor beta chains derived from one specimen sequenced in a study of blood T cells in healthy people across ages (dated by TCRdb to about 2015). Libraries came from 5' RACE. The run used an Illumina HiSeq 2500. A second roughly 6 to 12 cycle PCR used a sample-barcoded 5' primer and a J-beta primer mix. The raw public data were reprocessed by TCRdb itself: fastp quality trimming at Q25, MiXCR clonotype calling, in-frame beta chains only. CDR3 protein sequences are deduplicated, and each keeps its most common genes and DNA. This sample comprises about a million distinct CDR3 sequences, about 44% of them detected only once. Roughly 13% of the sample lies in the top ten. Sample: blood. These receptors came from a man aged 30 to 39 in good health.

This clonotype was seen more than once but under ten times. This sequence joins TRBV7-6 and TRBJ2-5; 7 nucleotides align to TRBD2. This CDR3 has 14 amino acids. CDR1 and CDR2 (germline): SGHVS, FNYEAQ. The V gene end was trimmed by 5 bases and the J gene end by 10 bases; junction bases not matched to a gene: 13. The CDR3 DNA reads TGTGCCAGCAGCGGACTAGGCCAAAGAGGGAGCCAGTACTTC. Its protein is CASSGLGQRGSQYF.

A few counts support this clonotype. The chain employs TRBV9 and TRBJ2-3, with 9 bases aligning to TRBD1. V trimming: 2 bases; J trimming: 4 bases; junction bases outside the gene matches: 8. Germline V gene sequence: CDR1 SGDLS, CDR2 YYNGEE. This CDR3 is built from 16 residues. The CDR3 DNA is TGTGCCAGCAGCGTCGGAAGGGACAGGGTCGCAGATACGCAGTATTTT. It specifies CASSVGRDRVADTQYF.

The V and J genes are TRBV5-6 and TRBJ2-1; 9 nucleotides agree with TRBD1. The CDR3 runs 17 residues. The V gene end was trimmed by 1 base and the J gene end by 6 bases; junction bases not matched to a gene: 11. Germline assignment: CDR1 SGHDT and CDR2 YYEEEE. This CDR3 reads CASSLSGQGTVVNEQFF. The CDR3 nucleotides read TGTGCCAGCAGCTTGTCGGGACAGGGAACGGTTGTCAATGAGCAGTTCTTC.

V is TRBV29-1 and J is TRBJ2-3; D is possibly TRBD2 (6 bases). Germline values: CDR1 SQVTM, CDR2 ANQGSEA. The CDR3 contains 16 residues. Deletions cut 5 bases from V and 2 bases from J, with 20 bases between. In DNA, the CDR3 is TGCAGCGTTCGGGCGGGGAGAAGCTCCATCACAGATACGCAGTATTTT. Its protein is CSVRAGRSSITDTQYF.

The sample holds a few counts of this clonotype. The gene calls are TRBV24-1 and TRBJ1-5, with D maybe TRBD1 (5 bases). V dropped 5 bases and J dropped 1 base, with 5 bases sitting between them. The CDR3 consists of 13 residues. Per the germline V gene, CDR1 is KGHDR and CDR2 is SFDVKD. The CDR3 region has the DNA TGTGCCACCAGTGGACAGAGCAATCAGCCCCAGCATTTT. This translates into CATSGQSNQPQHF.

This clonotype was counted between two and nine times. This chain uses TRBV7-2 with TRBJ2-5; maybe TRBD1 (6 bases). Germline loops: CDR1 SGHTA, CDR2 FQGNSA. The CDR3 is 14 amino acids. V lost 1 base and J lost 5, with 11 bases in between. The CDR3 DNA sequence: TGTGCCAGCAGCTTAGACAGGGCCGTGGAGACCCAGTACTTC. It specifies CASSLDRAVETQYF.

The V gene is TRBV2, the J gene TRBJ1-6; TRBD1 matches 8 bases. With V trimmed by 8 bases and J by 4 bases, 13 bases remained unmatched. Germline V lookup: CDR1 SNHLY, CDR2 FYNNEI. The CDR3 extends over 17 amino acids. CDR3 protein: CASSQGATGPYNSPLHF. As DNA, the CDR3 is TGTGCCAGCTCCCAGGGGGCGACAGGGCCTTATAATTCACCCCTCCACTTT.

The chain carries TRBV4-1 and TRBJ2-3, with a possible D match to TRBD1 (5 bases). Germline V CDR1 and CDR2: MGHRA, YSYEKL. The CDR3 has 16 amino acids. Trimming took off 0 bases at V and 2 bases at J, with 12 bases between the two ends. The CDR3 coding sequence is TGCGCCAGCAGCCAAGATTTAGGACACCCCACAGATACGCAGTATTTT. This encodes CASSQDLGHPTDTQYF.

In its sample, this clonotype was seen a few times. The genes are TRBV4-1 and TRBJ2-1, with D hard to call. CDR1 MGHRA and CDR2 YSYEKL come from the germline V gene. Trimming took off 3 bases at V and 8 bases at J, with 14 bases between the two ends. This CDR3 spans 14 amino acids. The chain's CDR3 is CASSQPGRSHEQFF. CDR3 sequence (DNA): TGCGCCAGCAGCCAGCCGGGCCGGTCCCATGAGCAGTTCTTC.

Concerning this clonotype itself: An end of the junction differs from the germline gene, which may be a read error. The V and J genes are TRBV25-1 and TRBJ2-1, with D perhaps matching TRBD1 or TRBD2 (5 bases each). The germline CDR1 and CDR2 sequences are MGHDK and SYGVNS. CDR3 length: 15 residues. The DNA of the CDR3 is TGTGTCAGCAGTGATGGGGGAAGCTCCTACAATGAGCAGTTCTTC. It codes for CVSSDGGSSYNEQFF.

CDR3 amino acids: CASSTFGYEQYF. Here the CDR3 DNA reads TGTGCCAGCAGCACATTTGGTTACGAGCAGTACTTC. The rearrangement links TRBV7-2 to TRBJ2-7; D gene ambiguous. Germline CDR1 SGHTA, CDR2 FQGNSA. The CDR3 sequence is 12 residues long. Trimming cost V 5 bases and J 4 bases, with 9 bases left between them.

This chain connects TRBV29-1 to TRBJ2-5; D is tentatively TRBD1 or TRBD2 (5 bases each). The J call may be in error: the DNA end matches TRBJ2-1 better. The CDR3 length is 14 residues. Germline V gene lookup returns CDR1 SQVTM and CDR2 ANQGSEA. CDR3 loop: CSVAHGADQETQFF. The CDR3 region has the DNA TGCAGCGTTGCCCACGGGGCAGACCAAGAGACCCAGTTCTTC.

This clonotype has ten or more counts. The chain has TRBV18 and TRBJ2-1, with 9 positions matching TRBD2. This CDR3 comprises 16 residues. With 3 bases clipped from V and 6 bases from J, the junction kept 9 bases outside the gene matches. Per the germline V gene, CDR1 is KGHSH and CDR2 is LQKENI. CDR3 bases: TGTGCCAGCTCACCCCCCTCAGCGGGGGGAGCCAATGAGCAGTTCTTC. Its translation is CASSPPSAGGANEQFF.

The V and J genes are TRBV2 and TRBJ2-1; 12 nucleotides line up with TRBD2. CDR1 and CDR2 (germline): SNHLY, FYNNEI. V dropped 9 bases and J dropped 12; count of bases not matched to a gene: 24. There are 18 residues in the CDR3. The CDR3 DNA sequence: TGTGCCAGTCGGACTAGCGGGGCCCTTACAATGAGCAGTTTTGGGCAGTTCTTC. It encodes CASRTSGALTMSSFGQFF.

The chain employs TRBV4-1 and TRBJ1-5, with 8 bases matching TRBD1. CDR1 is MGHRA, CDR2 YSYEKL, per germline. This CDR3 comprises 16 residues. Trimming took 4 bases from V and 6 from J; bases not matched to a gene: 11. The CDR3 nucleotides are TGCGCCAGCAGCCCCTTCCTGACAGGGGACGGTCAGCCCCAGCATTTT. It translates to CASSPFLTGDGQPQHF.

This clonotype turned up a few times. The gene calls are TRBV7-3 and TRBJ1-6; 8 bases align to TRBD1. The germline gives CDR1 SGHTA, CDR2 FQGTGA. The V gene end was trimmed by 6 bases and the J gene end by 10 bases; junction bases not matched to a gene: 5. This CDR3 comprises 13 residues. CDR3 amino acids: CASSPDRESPLHF. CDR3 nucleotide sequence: TGTGCCAGCAGTCCGGACAGGGAATCACCCCTCCACTTT.

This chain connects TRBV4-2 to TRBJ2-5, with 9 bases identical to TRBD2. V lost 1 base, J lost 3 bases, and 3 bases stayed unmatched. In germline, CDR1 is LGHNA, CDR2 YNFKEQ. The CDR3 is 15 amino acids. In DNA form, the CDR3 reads TGTGCCAGCAGCCAAGGCGGGGGGGCCGAAGAGACCCAGTACTTC. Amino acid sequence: CASSQGGGAEETQYF.

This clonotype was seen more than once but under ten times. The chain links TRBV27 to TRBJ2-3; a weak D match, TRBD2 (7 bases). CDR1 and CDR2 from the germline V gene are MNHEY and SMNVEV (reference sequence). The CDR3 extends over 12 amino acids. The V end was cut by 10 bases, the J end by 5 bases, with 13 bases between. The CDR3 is CATRGAGDTQYF. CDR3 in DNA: TGTGCCACCCGGGGGGCCGGAGATACGCAGTATTTT.

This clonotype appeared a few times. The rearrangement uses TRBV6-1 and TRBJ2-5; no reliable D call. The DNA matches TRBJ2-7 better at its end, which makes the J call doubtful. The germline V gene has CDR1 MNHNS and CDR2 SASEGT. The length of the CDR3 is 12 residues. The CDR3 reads CASSGGLVEQYF. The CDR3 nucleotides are TGTGCCAGCAGTGGTGGGTTGGTCGAGCAGTACTTC.

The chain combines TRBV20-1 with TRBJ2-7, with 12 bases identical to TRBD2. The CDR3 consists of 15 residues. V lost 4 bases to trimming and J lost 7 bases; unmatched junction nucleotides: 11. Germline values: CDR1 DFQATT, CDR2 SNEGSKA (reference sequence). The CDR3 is CSATRLAGVNGEQYF. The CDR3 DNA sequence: TGCAGTGCTACCAGACTAGCGGGGGTCAATGGGGAGCAGTACTTC.

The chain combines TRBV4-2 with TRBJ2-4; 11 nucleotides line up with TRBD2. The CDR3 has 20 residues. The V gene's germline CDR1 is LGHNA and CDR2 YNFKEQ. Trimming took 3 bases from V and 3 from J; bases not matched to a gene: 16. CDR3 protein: CASSQDPLLAGAGDKNIQYF. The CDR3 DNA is TGTGCCAGCAGCCAGGACCCTTTACTAGCGGGGGCGGGGGACAAAAACATTCAGTACTTC.

Here the CDR3 reads CASSPLAGANNEQFF. The DNA of the CDR3 is TGTGCCAGCAGCCCGCTTGCTGGGGCCAACAATGAGCAGTTCTTC. V is TRBV6-2 or TRBV6-3 and J is TRBJ2-1; D possibly corresponds to TRBD1 (5 bases). Germline V gene data show CDR1 as MNHEY and CDR2 as SVGEGT. The CDR3 length is 15 residues. Trimming cost V 6 bases and J 5 bases, with 17 bases left between them.

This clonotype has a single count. The chain's CDR3 is CASSTRVAQETQYF. In DNA, the CDR3 is TGTGCCAGCAGTACCCGGGTGGCCCAAGAGACCCAGTACTTC. This chain connects TRBV25-1 to TRBJ2-5, with D uncertain. From germline, CDR1 is MGHDK and CDR2 SYGVNS. V lost 5 bases and J lost 1, with 11 bases in between. The CDR3 length is 14 residues.

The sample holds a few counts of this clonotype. In DNA, the CDR3 is TGTGCCAGCAGTCTTTCTAGCGGGGTAGATACGCAGTATTTT. It yields the protein CASSLSSGVDTQYF. This chain links TRBV3-1 with TRBJ2-3; 9 nucleotides align to TRBD2. Germline lookup yields CDR1 LGHDT and CDR2 YNNKEL (reference sequence). The CDR3 totals 14 residues. Trimming took 6 bases from V and 5 from J; bases not matched to a gene: 6.

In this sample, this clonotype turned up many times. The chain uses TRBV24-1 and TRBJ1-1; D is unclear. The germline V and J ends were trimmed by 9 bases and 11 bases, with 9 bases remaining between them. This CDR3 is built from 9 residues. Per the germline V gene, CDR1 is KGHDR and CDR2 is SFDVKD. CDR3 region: CATPDPAFF. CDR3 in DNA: TGTGCCACCCCAGATCCGGCTTTCTTT.

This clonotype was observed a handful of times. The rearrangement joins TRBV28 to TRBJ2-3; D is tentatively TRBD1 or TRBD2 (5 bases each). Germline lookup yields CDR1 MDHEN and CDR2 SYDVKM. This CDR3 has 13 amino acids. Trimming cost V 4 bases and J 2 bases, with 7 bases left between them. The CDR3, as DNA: TGTGCCAGCAGTTCCGGGGCCACAGATACGCAGTATTTT. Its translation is CASSSGATDTQYF.

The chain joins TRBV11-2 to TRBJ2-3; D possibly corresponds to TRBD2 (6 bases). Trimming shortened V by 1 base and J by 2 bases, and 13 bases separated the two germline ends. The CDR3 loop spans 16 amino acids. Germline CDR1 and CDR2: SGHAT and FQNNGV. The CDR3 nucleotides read TGTGCCAGCAGCTTAGTTGCGGGGTCCGTCACAGATACGCAGTATTTT. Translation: CASSLVAGSVTDTQYF.

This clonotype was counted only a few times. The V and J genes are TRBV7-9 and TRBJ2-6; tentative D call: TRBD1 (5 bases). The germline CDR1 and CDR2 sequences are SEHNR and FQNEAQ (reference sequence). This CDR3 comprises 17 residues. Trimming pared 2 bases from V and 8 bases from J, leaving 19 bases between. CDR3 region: CASSLTGSSVGTNVLTF. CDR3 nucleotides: TGTGCCAGCAGCTTAACAGGCAGTTCTGTTGGAACCAACGTCCTGACTTTC. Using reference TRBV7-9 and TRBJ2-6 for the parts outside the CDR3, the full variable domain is DTGVSQNPRHKITKRGQNVTFRCDPISEHNRLYWYRQTLGQGPEFLTYFQNEAQLEKSRLLSDRFSAERPKGSFSTLEIQRTEQGDSAMYLCASSLTGSSVGTNVLTFGAGSRLTVL.